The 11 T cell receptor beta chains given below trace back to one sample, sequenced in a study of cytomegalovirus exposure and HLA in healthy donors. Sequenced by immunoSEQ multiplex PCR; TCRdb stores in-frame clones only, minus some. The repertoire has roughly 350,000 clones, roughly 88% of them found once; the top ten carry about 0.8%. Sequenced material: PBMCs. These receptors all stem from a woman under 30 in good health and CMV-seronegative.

The CDR3 DNA sequence: TGTGCCAGCAGCGTAGCTCCGACTAGCGTCGCCGGGGAGCTGTTTTTT. As protein: CASSVAPTSVAGELFF. V gene TRBV9 combines with J gene TRBJ2-2; 8 bases align to TRBD2. Per germline, CDR1 SGDLS and CDR2 YYNGEE. V was pared by 0 bases and J by 6 bases, with 7 bases of the junction left unmatched. This CDR3 spans 16 amino acids.

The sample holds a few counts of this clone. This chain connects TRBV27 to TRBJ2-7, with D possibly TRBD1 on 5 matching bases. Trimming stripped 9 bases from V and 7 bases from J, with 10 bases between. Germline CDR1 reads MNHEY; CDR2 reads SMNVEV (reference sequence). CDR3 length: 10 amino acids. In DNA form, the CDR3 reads TGTGCCAGAGGGGTGGGGGAGCAGTACTTC. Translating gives CARGVGEQYF.

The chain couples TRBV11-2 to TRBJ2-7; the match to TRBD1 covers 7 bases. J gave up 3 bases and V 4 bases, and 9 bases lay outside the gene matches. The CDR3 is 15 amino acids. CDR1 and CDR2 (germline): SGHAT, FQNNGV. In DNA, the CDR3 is TGTGCCAGCAGCTCGTCACCAGGGGGACGCTACGAGCAGTACTTC. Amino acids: CASSSSPGGRYEQYF.

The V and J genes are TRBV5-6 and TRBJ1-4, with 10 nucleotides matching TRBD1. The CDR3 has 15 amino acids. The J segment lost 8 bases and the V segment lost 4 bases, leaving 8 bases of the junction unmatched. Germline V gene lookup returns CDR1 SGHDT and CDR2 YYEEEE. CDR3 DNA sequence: TGTGCCAGCAGCCCAATAACGGACAGGGGGGAAAAACTGTTTTTT. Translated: CASSPITDRGEKLFF.

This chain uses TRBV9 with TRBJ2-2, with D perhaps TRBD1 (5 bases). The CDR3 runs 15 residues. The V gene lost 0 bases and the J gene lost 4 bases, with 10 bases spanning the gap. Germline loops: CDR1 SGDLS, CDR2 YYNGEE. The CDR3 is CASSVEGLRTGELFF. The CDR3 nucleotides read TGTGCCAGCAGCGTAGAGGGGCTCCGCACCGGGGAGCTGTTTTTT.

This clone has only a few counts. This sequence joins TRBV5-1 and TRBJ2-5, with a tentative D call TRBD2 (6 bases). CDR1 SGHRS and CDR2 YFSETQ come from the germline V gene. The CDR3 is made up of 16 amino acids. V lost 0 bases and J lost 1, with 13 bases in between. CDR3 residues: CASSLALAITQETQYF. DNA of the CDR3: TGCGCCAGCAGCTTGGCCCTAGCGATCACCCAAGAGACCCAGTACTTC.

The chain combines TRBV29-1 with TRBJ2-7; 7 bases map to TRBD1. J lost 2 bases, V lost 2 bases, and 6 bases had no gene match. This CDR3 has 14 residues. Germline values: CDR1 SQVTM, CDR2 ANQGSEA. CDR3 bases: TGCAGCGTTGAACTTGGACAGGAGCCCTACGAGCAGTACTTC. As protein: CSVELGQEPYEQYF.

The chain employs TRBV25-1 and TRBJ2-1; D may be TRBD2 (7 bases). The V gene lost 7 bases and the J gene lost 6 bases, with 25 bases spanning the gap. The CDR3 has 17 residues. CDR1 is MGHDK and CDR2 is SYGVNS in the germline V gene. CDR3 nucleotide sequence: TGTGCCAGCATTTCCCCCTTGGGGGGGCAGAGGTCCAATGAGCAGTTCTTC. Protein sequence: CASISPLGGQRSNEQFF.

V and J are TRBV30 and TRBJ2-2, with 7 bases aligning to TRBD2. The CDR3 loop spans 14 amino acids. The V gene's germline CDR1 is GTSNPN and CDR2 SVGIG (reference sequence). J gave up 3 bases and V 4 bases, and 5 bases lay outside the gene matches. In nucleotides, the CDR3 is TGTGCCTGGAATCGTGGGGGGGACACCGGGGAGCTGTTTTTT. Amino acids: CAWNRGGDTGELFF.

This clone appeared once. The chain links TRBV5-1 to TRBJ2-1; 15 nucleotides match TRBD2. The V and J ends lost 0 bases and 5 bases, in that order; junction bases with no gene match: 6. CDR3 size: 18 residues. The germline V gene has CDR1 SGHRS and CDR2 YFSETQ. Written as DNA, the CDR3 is TGCGCCAGCAGCTTGGCGGGGACTAGCGGGAGGTCCAACAATGAGCAGTTCTTC. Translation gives CASSLAGTSGRSNNEQFF.

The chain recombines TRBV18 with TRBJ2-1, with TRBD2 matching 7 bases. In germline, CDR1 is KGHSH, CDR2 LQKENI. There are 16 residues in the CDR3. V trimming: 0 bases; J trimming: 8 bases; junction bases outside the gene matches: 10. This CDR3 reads CASSPPPTSIRHEQFF. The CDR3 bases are TGTGCCAGCTCACCACCCCCGACTAGCATCCGCCATGAGCAGTTCTTC.